These 21 T cell receptor beta chains originate from one sample sequenced in a study of T cell responses to AZD1222 COVID-19 vaccine. Only in-frame clones appear in the TCRdb table, and some are missing; sequencing was by immunoSEQ multiplex PCR. The sample contains roughly 120,000 clones, around 86% of which appear only once. The sequenced sample was peripheral blood, obtained on day 0 of AZD1222 vaccination. The source of these receptors is an adult in good health.

The chain links TRBV30 to TRBJ1-2; D ambiguous. The CDR3 covers 13 residues. The germline V and J ends were trimmed by 1 base and 3 bases, with 9 bases remaining between them. CDR1 and CDR2 (germline): GTSNPN, SVGIG (reference sequence). The CDR3 loop reads CAWSEDPYYGYTF. The CDR3 DNA sequence: TGTGCCTGGAGTGAAGATCCCTACTATGGCTACACCTTC.

This clone occurred once. This rearrangement joins TRBV11-3 to TRBJ2-4; D is ambiguous. V lost 1 base to trimming and J lost 9 bases, with 16 bases between them. CDR1 and CDR2 (germline): SGHNT, YENEEA. The CDR3 covers 15 residues. In DNA form, the CDR3 reads TGTGCCAGCAGCTTAGCGGGCAGTGGGTCCGGCATTCAGTACTTC. Translating gives CASSLAGSGSGIQYF.

This clone was seen a handful of times. The CDR3 DNA follows: TGTGCCAGCAGCTACGACAGGGCGATGAATTCACCCCTCCACTTT. Its translation is CASSYDRAMNSPLHF. V gene TRBV7-2 combines with J gene TRBJ1-6; 7 nucleotides agree with TRBD1. Germline CDR1 reads SGHTA; CDR2 reads FQGNSA. With 4 bases clipped from V and 7 bases from J, the junction kept 7 bases outside the gene matches. This CDR3 is 15 amino acids long.

The chain links TRBV5-1 to TRBJ1-1; D gene ambiguous. Per germline, CDR1 SGHRS and CDR2 YFSETQ. V was shortened by 2 bases and J by 6 bases, with 14 bases between the two germline ends. The CDR3 sequence is 14 residues long. The CDR3: CASSFGDTLAEAFF. As DNA, the CDR3 is TGCGCCAGCAGCTTTGGGGATACCCTGGCTGAAGCTTTCTTT.

This chain links TRBV11-2 with TRBJ1-2, with 10 bases aligning to TRBD1. CDR1 SGHAT and CDR2 FQNNGV come from the germline V gene. The CDR3 is 14 amino acids. With 5 bases clipped from V and 4 bases from J, the junction kept 4 bases outside the gene matches. The CDR3 bases are TGTGCCAGCAGCGAACGACAGGGGGCCTATGGCTACACCTTC. This encodes CASSERQGAYGYTF.

The J gene is TRBJ2-3, the V gene TRBV3-1 (or the pseudogene TRBV3-2), with 10 nucleotides matching TRBD2. Germline CDR1 reads LGHDT; CDR2 reads YNNKEL (reference sequence). CDR3 length: 19 residues. V was clipped by 2 bases and J by 2 bases; unmatched bases: 13. This CDR3 reads CASSQQNPLAGLPTDTQYF. The CDR3 DNA sequence: TGTGCCAGCAGCCAACAAAACCCACTAGCGGGACTTCCCACAGATACGCAGTATTTT.

The rearrangement uses TRBV3-1 (or the pseudogene TRBV3-2) and TRBJ2-7; D is undetermined. Trimming stripped 5 bases from V and 6 bases from J, with 14 bases between. The germline gives CDR1 LGHDT, CDR2 YNNKEL (reference sequence). CDR3 size: 13 residues. For the CDR3, the DNA is TGTGCCAGCAGCTATAACCCTGTAACCGAGCAGTACTTC. Its translation is CASSYNPVTEQYF.

This rearrangement joins TRBV3-1 (or the pseudogene TRBV3-2) to TRBJ1-2, with 8 bases aligning to TRBD1. CDR1 is LGHDT, CDR2 YNNKEL, per germline (reference sequence). CDR3 length: 13 residues. Trimming removed 4 bases from V and 8 bases from J; junction bases left unmatched: 6. The CDR3 sequence is CASSRDRDRGYTF. CDR3 coding DNA: TGTGCCAGCAGCCGAGACAGGGACAGGGGCTACACCTTC.

The chain links TRBV11-2 to TRBJ1-3; D is uncertain. V was shortened by 1 base and J by 2 bases, with 15 bases between the two germline ends. In germline, CDR1 is SGHAT, CDR2 FQNNGV. The CDR3 sequence is 17 residues long. The CDR3 loop is CASSLGLGRRPGNTIYF. The CDR3 DNA follows: TGTGCCAGCAGCTTAGGATTAGGCAGGCGCCCTGGAAACACCATATATTTT.

The chain uses TRBV4-1 and TRBJ1-2, with D possibly matching TRBD1 (6 bases). Germline values: CDR1 MGHRA, CDR2 YSYEKL. The CDR3 covers 16 residues. V dropped 1 base and J dropped 0 bases, with 12 bases sitting between them. This chain's CDR3 is CASSQVKGEANYGYTF. The CDR3 DNA sequence: TGCGCCAGCAGCCAAGTCAAGGGGGAAGCTAACTATGGCTACACCTTC.

This clone was counted a single time. The J gene is TRBJ2-1, the V gene TRBV18; the D gene is possibly TRBD2 (5 bases). The length of the CDR3 is 14 residues. CDR1 is KGHSH, CDR2 LQKENI, per germline. V dropped 3 bases and J dropped 4 bases, with 10 bases sitting between them. CDR3 residues: CASSPILEYNEQFF. For the CDR3, the DNA is TGTGCCAGCTCACCGATACTAGAGTACAATGAGCAGTTCTTC.

The V call is TRBV15, the J call TRBJ1-2, with TRBD1 as a possible D gene (6 bases). The germline gives CDR1 LNHNV, CDR2 YYDKDF (reference sequence). The CDR3 length is 13 residues. V was trimmed by 5 bases and J by 4 bases, leaving 11 bases between them. For the CDR3, the DNA is TGTGCCACCAGCGTCAGGGGCCGCTATGGCTACACCTTC. Translated: CATSVRGRYGYTF.

V usage is TRBV10-3 and J usage is TRBJ1-2; D gene uncertain. V was clipped by 5 bases and J by 0 bases, with 13 bases between them. CDR3 size: 15 residues. Germline V gene sequence: CDR1 ENHRY, CDR2 SYGVKD. The CDR3 region has the DNA TGTGCCATCAGTCCCTACTTTGATTCTAACTATGGCTACACCTTC. This encodes CAISPYFDSNYGYTF.

This clone was seen a handful of times. This chain connects TRBV18 to TRBJ2-1; a possible D gene is TRBD2 (5 bases). CDR3 size: 15 residues. Trimming removed 3 bases from V and 3 bases from J, with 12 bases in between. The germline V gene encodes CDR1 KGHSH and CDR2 LQKENI. The CDR3 here is CASSPLGEFYNEQFF. CDR3 in DNA: TGTGCCAGCTCACCTTTGGGAGAGTTCTACAATGAGCAGTTCTTC.

This chain links TRBV5-1 with TRBJ2-5, with unresolved D. Trimming took off 2 bases at V and 8 bases at J, with 22 bases between the two ends. The CDR3 runs 16 residues. CDR1 SGHRS and CDR2 YFSETQ come from the germline V gene. The CDR3 region is CASSLGQVETVRTQYF. The CDR3 DNA reads TGCGCCAGCAGCTTAGGGCAAGTCGAGACGGTTAGAACCCAGTACTTC.

This rearrangement joins TRBV6-5 to TRBJ1-2; TRBD1 might be the D (6 bases). V lost 4 bases, J lost 1 base, and 13 bases lay in between. The CDR3 consists of 15 residues. Germline V CDR1 and CDR2: MNHEY, SVGAGI. The CDR3 loop reads CASSSPRGGNYGYTF. The CDR3 DNA reads as TGTGCCAGCAGTTCCCCCAGGGGAGGTAACTATGGCTACACCTTC.

The V and J genes are TRBV19 and TRBJ1-5, with D unresolved. The CDR3 sequence is 16 residues long. Per the germline V gene, CDR1 is LNHDA and CDR2 is SQIVND (reference sequence). V was trimmed by 7 bases and J by 2 bases, leaving 18 bases between them. CDR3 coding DNA: TGTGCCAGTAAGCCCCGGGGAGGTGATGGCAATCAGCCCCAGCATTTT. It specifies CASKPRGGDGNQPQHF.

This chain links TRBV25-1 with TRBJ1-2, with a tentative D call TRBD1 (5 bases). CDR1 MGHDK and CDR2 SYGVNS come from the germline V gene. With 6 bases removed from V and 8 bases from J, the gap between germline ends came to 16 bases. The CDR3 has 13 amino acids. CDR3 sequence: CASRFTGEEGYTF. In nucleotides, the CDR3 is TGTGCCAGCAGGTTCACAGGAGAAGAGGGCTACACCTTC.

This chain links TRBV5-5 with TRBJ1-2; D remains unclear. The CDR3 contains 17 residues. The germline CDR1 and CDR2 sequences are SGHKS and YYEKEE (reference sequence). V lost 7 bases and J lost 3, with 25 bases in between. The CDR3 here is CASSRAAAPFGDYGYTF. The CDR3 DNA reads TGTGCCAGCTCCCGGGCCGCTGCCCCTTTTGGGGACTATGGCTACACCTTC. Full variable domain (outside the CDR3, taken from reference TRBV5-5 and TRBJ1-2): DAGVTQSPTHLIKTRGQQVTLRCSPISGHKSVSWYQQVLGQGPQFIFQYYEKEERGRGNFPDRFSARQFPNYSSELNVNALLLGDSALYLCASSRAAAPFGDYGYTFGSGTRLTVV.

The chain is built from TRBV10-3 and TRBJ2-5; TRBD2 matches at 13 bases. Germline loops: CDR1 ENHRY, CDR2 SYGVKD. The ends lost 3 bases at V and 1 base at J; junction bases unmatched: 8. The CDR3 contains 18 residues. CDR3 DNA sequence: TGTGCCATCAGTGACCCGACGGGACTAGCGGGGTTCCAAGAGACCCAGTACTTC. The encoded protein is CAISDPTGLAGFQETQYF.

V usage is TRBV9 and J usage is TRBJ1-2; 7 bases map to TRBD1. The V gene end was trimmed by 4 bases and the J gene end by 8 bases; junction bases not matched to a gene: 8. Germline CDR1 reads SGDLS; CDR2 reads YYNGEE. The CDR3 totals 13 residues. The CDR3 coding sequence is TGTGCCAGCAGCCCCCAGGGGGTGAACGGCTACACCTTC. Protein: CASSPQGVNGYTF.